The 2 T cell receptor beta chains listed next were all sequenced from one sample in a study of read filtering for tumor transcriptome and immune sequencing. This library used approximately 0.4 ug RNA and molecular barcoded adaptors spanning alpha/delta and beta/gamma chains. MiXCR, applied by TCRdb to the reads, yields one record per CDR3 protein. Altogether about 39,000 distinct CDR3 sequences are present, around 15% being singletons, with the ten largest covering around 19%. Sequencing input: a population of CD138-negative cells sorted from bone marrow. The source of these receptors is a donor at least 40 years old with multiple myeloma.

This clonotype occurred many times. The V call is TRBV6-6, the J call TRBJ1-2, with no clear D. The CDR3 is 13 residues long. V was trimmed by 7 bases and J by 5 bases, leaving 14 bases between them. Germline values: CDR1 MNHNY, CDR2 SVGAGI (reference sequence). CDR3 amino acids: CASTLDGLYGYTF. DNA of the CDR3: TGTGCCAGCACCCTAGACGGATTATATGGCTACACCTTC.

This clonotype was found many times. The chain carries TRBV2 and TRBJ1-4; D not certain. Germline-derived CDR1 and CDR2 are SNHLY and FYNNEI. V was trimmed by 4 bases and J by 2 bases, leaving 5 bases between them. The CDR3 totals 13 residues. CDR3 region: CASSGWTNEKLFF. The DNA of the CDR3 is TGTGCCAGCAGTGGGTGGACTAATGAAAAACTGTTTTTT.